The rows below give T cell receptor beta chains drawn from one sample of a study of cytomegalovirus exposure and HLA in healthy donors. TCRdb's copy holds only in-frame clones and misses some; the assay was immunoSEQ multiplex PCR. The sample contains around 120,000 clones, around 78% of which appear only once. The specimen sequenced was PBMCs. The receptors stem from a middle-aged woman in good health and CMV-seronegative. Each CDR3 is given with its conserved first and last residue. Size is omitted from some rows. Given values are once, few, many or a class for expanded clones.

j_gene | abundance | v_gene | CDR3aa
TRBJ1-6 | NA | TRBV7-9 | CASEGGSPLHF
TRBJ1-1 | NA | TRBV27 | CASSSTGGYTEAFF
TRBJ2-2 | NA | TRBV28 | CASSLWTGTGFTGELFF
TRBJ1-2 | once | TRBV12-5 | CASGLLRDTVLIGYTF
TRBJ2-1 | NA | TRBV5-1 | CASFALAKADEQFF
TRBJ2-1 | NA | TRBV27 | CASRRGASYNEQFF
TRBJ1-2 | NA | TRBV7-2 | CASSLAQGISYTF
TRBJ1-2 | NA | TRBV9 | CASSAGENYGYTF
TRBJ2-3 | NA | TRBV10-2 | CASTNGTYNTDTQYF
TRBJ2-7 | NA | TRBV7-9 | CASSLDPGQKTYEQYF
TRBJ2-7 | NA | TRBV6-4 | CASRDAGDEQYF
TRBJ2-1 | NA | TRBV7-3 | CASSLTGPNEQFF
TRBJ2-3 | NA | TRBV19 | CASSIALWGLSSTDTQYF
TRBJ1-2 | few | TRBV5-6 | CASSLTAGGYTF
TRBJ1-1 | NA | TRBV15 | CATSRTEWTEAFF
TRBJ2-3 | NA | TRBV10-3 | CAISPALAGGITDTQYF
TRBJ2-2 | NA | TRBV5-4 | CASSLGLGRNTGELFF
TRBJ2-2 | NA | TRBV7-9 | CASSLGADQNTGELFF
TRBJ2-7 | NA | TRBV6-1 | CASGATWTGAYEQYF
TRBJ1-5 | NA | TRBV19 | CASSIVRPGGNQPQHF
TRBJ2-1 | once | TRBV6-1 | CAGQAGGANHEQFF
TRBJ1-4 | NA | TRBV30 | CAWSVTGANEKLFF
TRBJ2-5 | NA | TRBV5-1 | CASSSGLAGGNAETQYF
TRBJ1-2 | NA | TRBV12-5 | CASGSWTGGGGYTF
TRBJ1-4 | NA | TRBV30 | CAWSVDSVREKLFF
TRBJ2-1 | NA | TRBV5-4 | CASSLGRGIAGGINEQFF
TRBJ2-1 | NA | TRBV30 | CATEQGQVGEQFF
TRBJ2-1 | NA | TRBV28 | CASSQRGVGQSDEQFF
TRBJ1-1 | NA | TRBV5-8 | CASGWDRAAFF
TRBJ1-6 | NA | TRBV19 | CASDRGSSYNSPLHF
TRBJ1-4 | NA | TRBV27 | CASRLNQQGGSEKLFF
TRBJ2-7 | NA | TRBV28 | CASSLLGVAGGVSKQQYF
TRBJ2-7 | NA | TRBV7-7 | CASSTTPTDNEQYF
TRBJ2-3 | NA | TRBV6-4 | CASRTGPSTDTQYF
TRBJ2-5 | NA | TRBV4-2 | CASSPISGGQETQYF
TRBJ2-2 | NA | TRBV30 | CAGNRANTGELFF
TRBJ1-6 | NA | TRBV15 | CATSRGSAGYSPSPLHF
TRBJ1-2 | NA | TRBV29-1 | CSVVPLGGLYGYTF
TRBJ2-7 | NA | TRBV7-2 | CASSLEGVSGRNEQYF
TRBJ2-2 | NA | TRBV18 | CASSPPATANTGELFF
TRBJ2-3 | NA | TRBV28 | CASSRDRLSTDTQYF
TRBJ1-6 | once | TRBV5-1 | CASRTGGRSPLHF
TRBJ2-2 | NA | TRBV2 | CASSERLITGELFF
TRBJ2-7 | few | TRBV10-1 | CASPAGLYYEQYF
TRBJ2-1 | NA | TRBV30 | CAWTVGQGYNEQFF
TRBJ2-7 | NA | TRBV5-1 | CASSSAVGLAGSYEQYF